The entry below gives a single T cell receptor (beta chain) sequence along with its context. This record comes from a study of T cell repertoires in cytomegalovirus infection. Study details: Public TCR beta signatures indicated both CMV infection and matching HLA type.

Germline CDR1 reads LNHDA; CDR2 reads SQIVND (reference sequence). The CDR3 runs to 15 residues. V trimming: 7 bases; J trimming: 7 bases; junction bases outside the gene matches: 7. TCRdb reanalysed the reads using MiXCR and keeps one entry per CDR3 protein. Of some 400,000 distinct CDR3 sequences listed, roughly a third are singletons. The TCR was taken from a human donor in good health (CMV status not recorded). Some clones in this sample may be carry-over from other donors' samples. The sequencing sample was made of PBMCs. The chain recombines TRBV19 with TRBJ2-1; 13 bases align to TRBD2. The CDR3, as DNA: TGTGCCAGTAAAACTAGCGGGGGGGCGCAGAATGAGCAGTTCTTC. Translating gives CASKTSGGAQNEQFF.